One and the same sample provided the 32 T cell receptor beta chains below, sequenced in a study of cytomegalovirus exposure and HLA in healthy donors. 60 Vbeta and 13 Jbeta primers were used in PCR. The protocol was immunoSEQ multiplex PCR, while the TCRdb copy is restricted to in-frame clones and leaves out a portion. The data contain about 150,000 clones, around 78% of them seen just once; the ten biggest clones take up 1.5% to 2%. The sequencing input was PBMCs. These receptor sequences come from a woman under 30 in good health and CMV-seronegative.

The V and J genes are TRBV28 and TRBJ2-5; 8 nucleotides line up with TRBD1. This CDR3 spans 15 amino acids. V was pared by 1 base and J by 5 bases, with 6 bases of the junction left unmatched. Germline CDR1 MDHEN, CDR2 SYDVKM. The CDR3 loop is CASSLFSGGRETQYF. The DNA for the CDR3 is TGTGCCAGCAGTTTATTCTCAGGGGGCCGGGAGACCCAGTACTTC.

The chain joins TRBV10-1 to TRBJ1-5; 12 bases line up with TRBD1. This CDR3 is built from 19 residues. In germline, CDR1 is WNHNN, CDR2 SYGVQD (reference sequence). The V and J ends lost 6 bases and 0 bases, in that order; junction bases with no gene match: 12. The CDR3 region is CASRLPGQGASYSNQPQHF. The CDR3 nucleotides read TGCGCCAGCAGGCTACCGGGACAGGGGGCCTCCTATAGCAATCAGCCCCAGCATTTT.

The chain links TRBV19 to TRBJ2-1, with D possibly being TRBD1 (5 bases). This CDR3 is built from 14 residues. Trimming removed 6 bases at V and 9 bases at J, with 18 bases between. Germline V CDR1 and CDR2: LNHDA, SQIVND (reference sequence). Written as DNA, the CDR3 is TGTGCCAGTAGCCCCCAAGCAGGGTCTGGTGAGCAGTTCTTC. Translating gives CASSPQAGSGEQFF.

The chain joins TRBV19 to TRBJ2-1, with 11 positions matching TRBD2. The germline V gene encodes CDR1 LNHDA and CDR2 SQIVND (reference sequence). Trimming removed 5 bases from V and 13 bases from J; junction bases left unmatched: 10. This CDR3 region has 14 residues. CDR3 bases: TGTGCCAGTAGTCAGAGATCACTAGCGGGGGCCCAGTTCTTC. Protein: CASSQRSLAGAQFF.

This clone was seen a handful of times. The chain is built from TRBV7-2 and TRBJ2-5, with D tentatively TRBD1 (5 bases). The CDR3 loop spans 16 amino acids. Germline V gene data show CDR1 as SGHTA and CDR2 as FQGNSA. Trimming removed 1 base from V and 5 bases from J, with 17 bases in between. The CDR3 sequence is CASSLVWQGRGETQYF. The DNA of the CDR3 is TGTGCCAGCAGCTTAGTGTGGCAGGGTAGAGGCGAGACCCAGTACTTC.

V and J are TRBV5-1 and TRBJ2-1, with TRBD1 matching over 9 bases. V lost 0 bases to trimming and J lost 6 bases; unmatched junction nucleotides: 1. The CDR3 totals 14 residues. Germline lookup yields CDR1 SGHRS and CDR2 YFSETQ. In DNA, the CDR3 is TGCGCCAGCAGCTTGGGGGACAGGGTCAATGAGCAGTTCTTC. Its protein is CASSLGDRVNEQFF.

This rearrangement joins TRBV7-3 to TRBJ2-3, with D possibly TRBD2 on 6 matching bases. The CDR3 has 15 residues. Germline V CDR1 and CDR2: SGHTA, FQGTGA. The V end was cut by 5 bases, the J end by 0 bases, with 12 bases between. The CDR3: CASSPRGSSTDTQYF. CDR3 DNA: TGTGCCAGCAGCCCCCGGGGGTCTAGCACAGATACGCAGTATTTT.

For this clone: At one of its ends the junction is not consistent with the germline gene, which may arise from a read error. The rearrangement joins TRBV13 to TRBJ1-6; the match to TRBD1 covers 10 bases. This CDR3 region has 15 residues. Germline V gene sequence: CDR1 PRHDT, CDR2 FYEKMQ (reference sequence). CDR3 protein: CASSLVGTGASTLHF. In DNA form, the CDR3 reads TGTGCCAGCAGCTTAGTCGGGACAGGGGCTTCAACCCTCCACTTT.

The chain is built from TRBV4-1 and TRBJ1-5, with D possibly being TRBD1 (6 bases). This CDR3 region has 15 residues. The germline V and J ends were trimmed by 4 bases and 0 bases, with 10 bases remaining between them. Germline CDR1 is MGHRA and CDR2 is YSYEKL. The CDR3 sequence is CASSPGQYSNQPQHF. In DNA form, the CDR3 reads TGCGCCAGCAGCCCCGGACAGTATAGCAATCAGCCCCAGCATTTT.

The genes are TRBV7-2 and TRBJ2-1; 11 bases agree with TRBD2. This CDR3 has 14 residues. With 8 bases clipped from V and 8 bases from J, the junction kept 8 bases outside the gene matches. The germline gives CDR1 SGHTA, CDR2 FQGNSA. The CDR3 DNA reads as TGTGCCAGCGGCCAGACTAGCGGGGCGGATGAGCAGTTCTTC. Protein product: CASGQTSGADEQFF.

The V and J genes are TRBV5-4 and TRBJ2-6; 7 bases align to TRBD1. There are 17 residues in the CDR3. J gave up 0 bases and V 4 bases, and 7 bases lay outside the gene matches. Germline CDR1 is SGHNT and CDR2 is YYREEE (reference sequence). CDR3 nucleotides: TGTGCCAGCAGCCAGGGGGACAGTACCTCTGGGGCCAACGTCCTGACTTTC. It specifies CASSQGDSTSGANVLTF. The complete variable domain, with remaining parts taken from reference TRBV5-4 and TRBJ2-6, reads ETGVTQSPTHLIKTRGQQVTLRCSSQSGHNTVSWYQQALGQGPQFIFQYYREEENGRGNFPPRFSGLQFPNYSSELNVNALELDDSALYLCASSQGDSTSGANVLTFGAGSRLTVL.

The rearrangement joins TRBV27 to TRBJ2-7; possible D gene TRBD1, 6 bases. Germline loops: CDR1 MNHEY, CDR2 SMNVEV (reference sequence). The ends were cut back, 3 bases at V and 0 bases at J, with 9 bases in the middle. This CDR3 is 14 amino acids long. The CDR3 loop is CASSFQDSSYEQYF. The CDR3 DNA sequence: TGTGCCAGCAGTTTCCAGGACAGCTCCTACGAGCAGTACTTC.

The chain is built from TRBV5-4 and TRBJ2-5, with 13 bases that match TRBD2. V shed 3 bases, J shed 4 bases, and the junction held 12 bases outside the gene matches. The CDR3 length is 18 residues. Germline CDR1 SGHNT, CDR2 YYREEE (reference sequence). The CDR3 reads CASSSGLAGSFGGETQYF. The CDR3 DNA follows: TGTGCCAGCAGCTCGGGACTAGCGGGATCGTTCGGCGGAGAGACCCAGTACTTC.

V usage is TRBV6-1 and J usage is TRBJ2-7, with 10 nucleotides matching TRBD1. The CDR3 has 14 amino acids. Germline CDR1 MNHNS, CDR2 SASEGT. J was trimmed by 5 bases and V by 8 bases; bases with no gene match: 9. The DNA for the CDR3 is TGTGCCAGCCTAGGGGGACAGGGGATCCACGAGCAGTACTTC. As protein: CASLGGQGIHEQYF.

The V and J genes are TRBV15 and TRBJ1-4; D perhaps matches TRBD1 (6 bases). V lost 3 bases to trimming and J lost 4 bases, with 15 bases between them. In germline, CDR1 is LNHNV, CDR2 YYDKDF (reference sequence). CDR3 length equals 16 residues. CDR3 nucleotide sequence: TGTGCCACCAGCAGGGGGCGGACAGCATTTAATGAAAAACTGTTTTTT. This encodes CATSRGRTAFNEKLFF.

The chain combines TRBV9 with TRBJ2-1, with 7 bases aligning to TRBD2. This CDR3 is built from 15 residues. The V and J ends lost 0 bases and 0 bases, in that order; junction bases with no gene match: 0. The germline V gene has CDR1 SGDLS and CDR2 YYNGEE. The CDR3 spells CASSVGEGSYNEQFF. CDR3 DNA: TGTGCCAGCAGCGTAGGGGAGGGCTCCTACAATGAGCAGTTCTTC. Variable domain in full (rest from reference TRBV9 and TRBJ2-1): DSGVTQTPKHLITATGQRVTLRCSPRSGDLSVYWYQQSLDQGLQFLIQYYNGEERAKGNILERFSAQQFPDLHSELNLSSLELGDSALYFCASSVGEGSYNEQFFGPGTRLTVL.

The rearrangement links TRBV12-5 to TRBJ1-2; 7 positions match TRBD1. Germline V lookup: CDR1 LGHNT, CDR2 FRNRAP. The CDR3 contains 16 residues. The V gene end was trimmed by 5 bases and the J gene end by 6 bases; junction bases not matched to a gene: 15. CDR3 bases: TGTGCTAGTGGTCTCAACCGACAGGGTTGGTCAGATGGCTACACCTTC. Translation: CASGLNRQGWSDGYTF.

The chain has TRBV7-2 and TRBJ2-5; possible D gene TRBD2, 5 bases. The V end lost 2 bases, the J end lost 3 bases, and 13 bases lay between the germline ends. Germline CDR1 SGHTA, CDR2 FQGNSA. This CDR3 has 15 amino acids. The CDR3 reads CASSLNPGVKETQYF. The DNA of the CDR3 is TGTGCCAGCAGCTTAAATCCCGGGGTTAAAGAGACCCAGTACTTC. The complete variable domain, with remaining parts taken from reference TRBV7-2 and TRBJ2-5, reads GAGVSQSPSNKVTEKGKDVELRCDPISGHTALYWYRQSLGQGLEFLIYFQGNSAPDKSGLPSDRFSAERTGGSVSTLTIQRTQQEDSAVYLCASSLNPGVKETQYFGPGTRLLVL.

This chain joins TRBV9 and TRBJ2-5; D might be TRBD1 (6 bases). CDR3 length equals 14 residues. V was pared by 0 bases and J by 5 bases, with 11 bases between. Germline lookup yields CDR1 SGDLS and CDR2 YYNGEE. The CDR3 DNA reads TGTGCCAGCAGCGTAGCTATGGGGGCGGAGACCCAGTACTTC. It translates to CASSVAMGAETQYF. The whole variable domain, remainder taken from reference TRBV9 and TRBJ2-5, is DSGVTQTPKHLITATGQRVTLRCSPRSGDLSVYWYQQSLDQGLQFLIQYYNGEERAKGNILERFSAQQFPDLHSELNLSSLELGDSALYFCASSVAMGAETQYFGPGTRLLVL.

This chain connects TRBV7-9 to TRBJ1-2; D is possibly TRBD1 (5 bases). Germline V gives CDR1 SEHNR, CDR2 FQNEAQ (reference sequence). Between the trimmed V and J ends, which lost 4 bases and 4 bases, there was a span of 13 bases. This CDR3 comprises 14 residues. As DNA, the CDR3 is TGTGCCAGCAGCTCCGGGAGGGGATTCTATGGCTACACCTTC. Translated, it gives CASSSGRGFYGYTF.

This chain links TRBV5-1 with TRBJ1-2, with 10 bases lining up with TRBD1. CDR3 length equals 16 residues. The germline CDR1 and CDR2 sequences are SGHRS and YFSETQ. The V and J ends lost 5 bases and 4 bases, in that order; junction bases with no gene match: 11. The CDR3 spells CASRPLGTGAGYGYTF. As DNA, the CDR3 is TGCGCCAGCAGACCCCTAGGGACAGGGGCTGGCTATGGCTACACCTTC.

This rearrangement joins TRBV19 to TRBJ1-5; D is possibly TRBD1 (5 bases). Germline lookup yields CDR1 LNHDA and CDR2 SQIVND (reference sequence). This CDR3 spans 15 amino acids. The V end was cut by 7 bases, the J end by 4 bases, with 17 bases between. Here the CDR3 reads CASNWGTRGNQPQHF. The CDR3 nucleotides are TGTGCCAGTAACTGGGGTACAAGGGGAAATCAGCCCCAGCATTTT. The whole variable domain, filled in from reference TRBV19 and TRBJ1-5, reads DGGITQSPKYLFRKEGQNVTLSCEQNLNHDAMYWYRQDPGQGLRLIYYSQIVNDFQKGDIAEGYSVSREKKESFPLTVTSAQKNPTAFYLCASNWGTRGNQPQHFGDGTRLSIL.

V and J are TRBV9 and TRBJ2-1; D possibly corresponds to TRBD1 (6 bases). This CDR3 contains 17 residues. Trimming left V 3 bases short and J 7 bases short, with 23 bases between. Germline V gene lookup returns CDR1 SGDLS and CDR2 YYNGEE. The CDR3 DNA reads TGTGCCAGCAGCGGGTGGGGGCTACGGGATACTAGAAATGAGCAGTTCTTC. It yields the protein CASSGWGLRDTRNEQFF.

This clone was observed a few times. The chain combines TRBV4-1 with TRBJ1-2; D remains ambiguous. Germline V gene lookup returns CDR1 MGHRA and CDR2 YSYEKL. V was cut by 7 bases and J by 0 bases, with 18 bases left in between. CDR3 size: 16 residues. In DNA, the CDR3 is TGCGCCAGCACCCCGACTGAGAGAAAACCTAACTATGGCTACACCTTC. Amino acids: CASTPTERKPNYGYTF.

This clone was seen a few times. J is TRBJ1-1 and V is TRBV10-3; tentative D call: TRBD1 (6 bases). There are 12 residues in the CDR3. The germline gives CDR1 ENHRY, CDR2 SYGVKD. V was pared by 2 bases and J by 5 bases, with 6 bases between. CDR3 protein: CAISEQGTEAFF. CDR3 DNA: TGTGCCATCAGTGAGCAGGGGACTGAAGCTTTCTTT.

The chain carries TRBV9 and TRBJ2-2; TRBD1 matches at 8 bases. Trimming took 0 bases from V and 6 from J; bases not matched to a gene: 7. Germline V gene sequence: CDR1 SGDLS, CDR2 YYNGEE. There are 16 residues in the CDR3. The CDR3 sequence is CASSVGDRGGAGELFF. Written as DNA, the CDR3 is TGTGCCAGCAGCGTAGGAGACAGGGGTGGGGCCGGGGAGCTGTTTTTT.

The V call is TRBV7-9, the J call TRBJ2-5; TRBD1 agrees at 12 bases. V trimming: 4 bases; J trimming: 1 base; junction bases outside the gene matches: 10. Germline CDR1 reads SEHNR; CDR2 reads FQNEAQ (reference sequence). The CDR3 has 18 amino acids. The DNA for the CDR3 is TGTGCCAGCAGCTCCACGGGACAGGGGGCTTACGGCCAAGAGACCCAGTACTTC. Residues: CASSSTGQGAYGQETQYF.

The V call is TRBV29-1, the J call TRBJ2-1; 11 bases align to TRBD2. Germline lookup yields CDR1 SQVTM and CDR2 ANQGSEA. Trimming took 6 bases from V and 4 from J; bases not matched to a gene: 8. CDR3 length: 15 amino acids. This CDR3 reads CSVFTGTSGYNEQFF. As DNA, the CDR3 is TGCAGCGTATTTACCGGGACTAGCGGTTACAATGAGCAGTTCTTC.

The chain uses TRBV18 and TRBJ1-1; no clear D. With 5 bases removed from V and 1 base from J, the gap between germline ends came to 5 bases. CDR1 KGHSH and CDR2 LQKENI come from the germline V gene. CDR3 length equals 12 residues. This CDR3 reads CASSAQNTEAFF. The DNA for the CDR3 is TGTGCCAGCTCAGCGCAGAACACTGAAGCTTTCTTT.

The CDR3 loop reads CASSIGGGTEQYF. The CDR3 coding sequence is TGTGCCAGTAGTATAGGGGGAGGGACCGAGCAGTACTTC. The chain has TRBV19 and TRBJ2-7; 7 nucleotides align to TRBD2. With V trimmed by 1 base and J by 6 bases, 3 bases remained unmatched. The CDR3 sequence is 13 residues long. In germline, CDR1 is LNHDA, CDR2 SQIVND (reference sequence).

The chain combines TRBV12-5 with TRBJ1-2; 7 bases are shared with TRBD1. Germline-derived CDR1 and CDR2 are LGHNT and FRNRAP. The CDR3 has 16 residues. Unmatched junction bases numbered 13, after V lost 5 bases and J lost 4 bases. This chain's CDR3 is CASGIPGQIFFYGYTF. CDR3 DNA: TGTGCTAGTGGTATCCCGGGACAGATATTTTTCTATGGCTACACCTTC.

This clone was seen just once. The V and J genes are TRBV1 and TRBJ2-7; the D call TRBD1 from the table was never checked on the DNA. TRBV1 is tagged as a pseudogene. The CDR3 length is 15 residues. The CDR3 DNA reads as TGCACCAGCAGCCAAGAGACAGGGGGAAGCTACGAGCAGTACTTC. It specifies CTSSQETGGSYEQYF.